This T cell receptor (beta chain) originates from a study of response to subunit inactivated influenza vaccine (dated by TCRdb to 2016 to 2018). For the wider study: The study used deep quantitative T cell receptor repertoire profiling to track responses to a trivalent subunit inactivated influenza vaccine. Results the study describes overall, beyond this receptor: It was suggested by the authors that each seasonal influenza vaccination may recruit only a limited number of new T cells.

The library came from RT-PCR. The reads were generated on an Illumina HiSeq 2500. Using fastp at Q25 and MiXCR, TCRdb reprocessed the public reads and kept productive beta chains. Identical CDR3 proteins give one entry, which carries the most common genes and DNA. In all, the sample holds about 580,000 distinct CDR3 sequences, and less than 15% of those were seen once. The top ten hold roughly 10% of the sample. Comments on this clonotype: What this receptor recognizes is not known. Qualities for individual bases were not recorded, and no much larger clone is one base off.

The CDR1 and CDR2 encoded by the germline V gene are MNHEY and SVGEGT. Between the V and J ends, shortened by 6 bases and 5 bases respectively, the junction contains 16 bases. Measured from the cysteine to the phenylalanine, the CDR3 is 14 residues long. The kept DNA is CDR3 alone, 42 bases in frame from the first base. The receptor comes from a man aged 45-60 years who received an inactivated influenza vaccine. Donor details come from another sample of the same person, matched by shared clones. The receptor chain draws on TRBV6-2 or TRBV6-3 and TRBJ1-1; the D gene is possibly TRBD1, with 5 bases matching. The material was PBMCs from blood, obtained about 12 days after vaccination. The CDR3 amino acid sequence is: CASRGDSGRTEAFF. In nucleotides, the sequence is TGTGCCAGCAGGGGTGACTCAGGGAGGACTGAAGCTTTCTTT.